This T cell receptor beta chain appears in the sequencing data of a study of T cell responses to AZD1222 COVID-19 vaccine. Study-level results: Among the donors, most were white British and more were female, and clonal diversity was possibly underestimated.

This CDR3 has 13 amino acids. Germline values: CDR1 LNHDA, CDR2 SQIVND (reference sequence). V lost 7 bases and J 6 bases, leaving 15 bases between the germline ends. Profiling relied on immunoSEQ multiplex PCR, and the TCRdb table lists in-frame clones only, not all of them. The repertoire consists of more than 100,000 clones, with about 92% occurring once and the leading ten covering more than 13%. This clone was observed a few times. Its antigen is not known. This clonotype was sampled from an adult in good health. The J gene is TRBJ1-2, the V gene TRBV19; D may be TRBD1 (5 bases). The sample in question was peripheral blood, obtained on day 0 of AZD1222 vaccination. The CDR3 DNA sequence: TGTGCCAGTACACCTGGGGGGAGGGATGGCTACACCTTC. Its translation: CASTPGGRDGYTF.